This T cell receptor beta chain was retrieved from a study of T cells after yellow fever vaccination. For the study at large: The fractions with low cell numbers were processed using SMART-Seq v4 Ultra Low Input.

As regards this clonotype: This could be a read error, since a much larger clone is one nucleotide away.

Germline CDR1 reads PRHDT; CDR2 reads FYEKMQ (reference sequence). V dropped 4 bases and J dropped 7 bases, with 14 bases sitting between them. The CDR3 is 13 residues long. Whole-study results and caveats: Abundant clonotypes (contaminants from the bulk population) could be present in FACS-sorted repertoires.

A 5'RACE template-switching step, the method used to make TCR cDNA, added a universal primer site and UMIs. TCRdb analysed the 5' RACE reads with MiXCR anew, one entry per CDR3 protein. The sample holds about 52,000 distinct CDR3 sequences, about 6.6% seen once. The receptor was isolated from a man younger than 35 who received the YFV17D yellow fever vaccine. The input for sequencing was CD8+ T cells not binding an NS4B(214-222) dextramer, sorted from PBMCs, taken approximately 47 days after the first yellow fever vaccination. This sequence joins TRBV13 and TRBJ2-7, with TRBD1 as a possible D gene (8 bases). The CDR3 protein is CASSSGQGGEQYV. The CDR3 region has the DNA TGTGCCAGCAGCTCTGGACAGGGAGGGGAGCAGTACGTC.